This T cell receptor (beta chain) was sequenced for a study of blood T cells in healthy people across ages. This CDR3 region has 13 residues. Looked up from germline, CDR1 is DFQATT and CDR2 is SNEGSKA (reference sequence). Study conclusions and caveats: The long-lived group displayed more naive CD4+ cells, plus higher diversity, than the aged donors did.

The use of a sample-barcoded 5' primer and a J-beta primer mix characterized a second PCR of roughly 7 to 11 cycles. A template-switch adaptor with 12 random nucleotides tagged each cDNA molecule. The study obtained at least 3 million CDR3-containing paired-end reads from every sample. TCRdb passed the 5' RACE reads through MiXCR, listing each CDR3 protein once. The profile shows about 620,000 distinct CDR3 sequences, roughly 21% of them singletons. In this sample, this clonotype turned up a few times. Its target is unknown. The specimen was blood. This clonotype was sampled from a man in his 70s in good health. The chain is built from TRBV20-1 and TRBJ2-5, with 10 bases aligning to TRBD2. The J call may be in error: the DNA end matches TRBJ2-7 better. The CDR3 coding sequence is TGCAGTGCCATAGCTAGCGGGAGCTACGAGCAGTACTTC. Residues: CSAIASGSYEQYF.